This T cell receptor (beta chain) appears in the sequencing data of a study of T cells and Merkel cell carcinoma outcomes. Overall study results and limits: In Merkel cell carcinoma, repertoire and T-cell density reportedly predicted outcomes.

Repertoires were generated with immunoSEQ multiplex PCR, while TCRdb's copy carries only in-frame clones and drops some. The sample holds about 6,000 clones, roughly 75% seen once. For this clone: The antigen remains undetermined.

Germline CDR1 and CDR2: SEHNR and FQNEAQ (reference sequence). The CDR3 loop spans 11 amino acids. The germline V and J ends were trimmed by 8 bases and 6 bases, with 11 bases remaining between them. Sequenced material: tumor tissue from Merkel cell carcinoma. J is TRBJ2-7 and V is TRBV7-9; D not resolved. The receptor comes from a human donor with Merkel cell carcinoma. Some clones in this sample may be carry-over from other donors' samples. CDR3 in DNA: TGTGCCAGCGGCATCTCCGGCGAGCAGTACTTC. This sequence encodes CASGISGEQYF.